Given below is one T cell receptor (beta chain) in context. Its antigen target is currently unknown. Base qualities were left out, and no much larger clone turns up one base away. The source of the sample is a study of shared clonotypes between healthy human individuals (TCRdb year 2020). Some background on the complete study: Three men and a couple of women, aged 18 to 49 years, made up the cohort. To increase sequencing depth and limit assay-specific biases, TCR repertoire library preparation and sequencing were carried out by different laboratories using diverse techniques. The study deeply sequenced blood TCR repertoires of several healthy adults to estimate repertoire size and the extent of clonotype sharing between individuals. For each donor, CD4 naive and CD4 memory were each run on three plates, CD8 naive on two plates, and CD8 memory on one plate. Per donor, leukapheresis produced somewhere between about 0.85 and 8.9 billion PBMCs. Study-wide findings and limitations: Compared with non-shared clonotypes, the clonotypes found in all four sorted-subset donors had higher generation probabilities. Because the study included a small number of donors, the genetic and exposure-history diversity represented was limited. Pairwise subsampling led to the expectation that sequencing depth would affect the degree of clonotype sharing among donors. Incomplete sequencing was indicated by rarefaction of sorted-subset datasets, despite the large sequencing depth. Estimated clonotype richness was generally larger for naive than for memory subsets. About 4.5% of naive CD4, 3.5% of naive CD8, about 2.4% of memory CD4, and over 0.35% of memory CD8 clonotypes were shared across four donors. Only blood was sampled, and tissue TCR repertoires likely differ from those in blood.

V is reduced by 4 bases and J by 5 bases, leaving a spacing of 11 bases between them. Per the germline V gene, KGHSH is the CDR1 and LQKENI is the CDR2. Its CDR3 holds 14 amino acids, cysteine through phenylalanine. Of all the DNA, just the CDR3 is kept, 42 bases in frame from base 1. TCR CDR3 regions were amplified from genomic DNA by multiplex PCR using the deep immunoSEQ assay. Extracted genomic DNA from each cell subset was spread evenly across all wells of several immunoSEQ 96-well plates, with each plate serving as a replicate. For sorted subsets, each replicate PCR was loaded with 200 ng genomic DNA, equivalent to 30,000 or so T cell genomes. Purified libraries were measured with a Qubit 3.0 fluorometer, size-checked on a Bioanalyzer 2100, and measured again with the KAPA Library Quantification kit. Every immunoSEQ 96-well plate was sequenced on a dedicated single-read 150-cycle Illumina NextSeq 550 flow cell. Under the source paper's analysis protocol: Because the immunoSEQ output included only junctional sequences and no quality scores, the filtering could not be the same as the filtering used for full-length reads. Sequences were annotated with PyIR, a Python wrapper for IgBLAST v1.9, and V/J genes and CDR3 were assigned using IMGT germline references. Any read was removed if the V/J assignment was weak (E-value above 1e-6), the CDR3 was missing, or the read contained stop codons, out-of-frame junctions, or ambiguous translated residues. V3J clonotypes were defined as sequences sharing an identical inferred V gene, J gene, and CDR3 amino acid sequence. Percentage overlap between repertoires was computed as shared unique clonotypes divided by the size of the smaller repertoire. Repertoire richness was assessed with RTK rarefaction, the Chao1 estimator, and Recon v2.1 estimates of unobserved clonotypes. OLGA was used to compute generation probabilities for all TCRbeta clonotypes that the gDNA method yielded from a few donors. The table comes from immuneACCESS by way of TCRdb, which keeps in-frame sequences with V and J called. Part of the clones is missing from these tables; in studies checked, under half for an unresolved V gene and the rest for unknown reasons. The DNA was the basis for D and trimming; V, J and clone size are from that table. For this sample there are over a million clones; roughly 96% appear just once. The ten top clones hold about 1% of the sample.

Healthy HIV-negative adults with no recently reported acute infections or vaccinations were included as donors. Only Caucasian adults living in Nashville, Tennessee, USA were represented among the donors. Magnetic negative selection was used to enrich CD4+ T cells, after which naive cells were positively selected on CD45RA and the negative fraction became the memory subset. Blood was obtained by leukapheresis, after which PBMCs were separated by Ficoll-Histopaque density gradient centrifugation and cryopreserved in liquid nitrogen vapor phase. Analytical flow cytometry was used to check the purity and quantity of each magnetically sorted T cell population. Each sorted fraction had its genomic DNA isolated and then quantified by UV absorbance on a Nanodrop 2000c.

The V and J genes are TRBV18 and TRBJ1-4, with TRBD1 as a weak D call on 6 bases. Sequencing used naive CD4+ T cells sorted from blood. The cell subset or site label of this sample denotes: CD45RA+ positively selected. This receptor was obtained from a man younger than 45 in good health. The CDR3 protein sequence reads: CASSQTGFNEKLFF. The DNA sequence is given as TGTGCCAGCTCACAAACAGGGTTCAATGAAAAACTGTTTTTT.